This TCR beta chain was retrieved from a study of cytomegalovirus exposure and HLA in healthy donors. Clones were read by immunoSEQ multiplex PCR, and TCRdb kept only the in-frame ones, dropping some. The sample lists 130,000 or so clones, around nine tenths occurring once. Turning to this clone: One end of the junction fails to match germline, which may point to a read error. Other DNA variants within this sample encode the same CDR3.

Germline CDR1 is KGHSH and CDR2 is LQKENI. There are 16 residues in the CDR3. This TCR came from a man aged 30 to 39 in good health and CMV-seronegative. The chain links TRBV18 to TRBJ1-2; TRBD1 aligns across 7 bases. Sequenced input: PBMCs. The CDR3 bases are TGTGCCAGCTCACCACTCGACAGGGATTTTCGCTATGGTTACACCTTC. Its protein is CASSPLDRDFRYGYTF. The entire variable domain, with the rest obtained from reference TRBV18 and TRBJ1-2, is as follows: NAGVMQNPRHLVRRRGQEARLRCSPMKGHSHVYWYRQLPEEGLKFMVYLQKENIIDESGMPKERFSAEFPKEGPSILRIQQVVRGDSAAYFCASSPLDRDFRYGYTFGSGTRLTVV.